The rows below give T cell receptor beta chains drawn from one sample of a study of blood T cell repertoires in COVID-19. Clones were read by immunoSEQ multiplex PCR, and TCRdb kept only the in-frame ones, dropping some. The profile shows 350,000 or so clones, 92% of them singletons. Input material: PBMCs or T cells enriched from blood (not recorded which). The receptors derive from a woman under 40 who had recovered from COVID-19. The CDR3 runs from the conserved cysteine through the conserved F or W. The D gene is left open where the match is weak. Size tells how often a clone was seen (once, few, many) or the class of an expanded clone, and some rows leave it out.

>TRBD1|TRBJ1-1|NA|TRBV10-3
TGTGCCATCAGCGGGACAGAAAAGGCTGAAGCTTTCTTT
CAISGTEKAEAFF
>NA|TRBJ2-1|NA|TRBV4-2
TGTGCCAGCAGCCGACTAGCCTACAATGAGCAGTTCTTC
CASSRLAYNEQFF
>NA|TRBJ2-6|NA|TRBV15
TGTGCCACCAGGAGGGCCGGTGGGGCCAACGTCCTGACTTTC
CATRRAGGANVLTF
>TRBD2|TRBJ2-3|NA|TRBV2
TGTGCCAGCAGTATACTAGCGGGGGCGAATACGCAGTATTTT
CASSILAGANTQYF
>NA|TRBJ2-7|once|TRBV6-2/TRBV6-3
TGTGCCAGCAGTGGGAGAGGGTTCGGGAGTTTGTACGAGCAGTACTTC
CASSGRGFGSLYEQYF
>NA|TRBJ2-7|NA|TRBV9
TGTGCCAGCAGCGTAGGGGCAGGGGCCTCCTACGAGCAGTACTTC
CASSVGAGASYEQYF
>NA|TRBJ1-6|NA|TRBV6-2/TRBV6-3
TGTGCCAGCAGTTACCCGAGGAGGTCGAGCTGGAATCGACCCCTCCACTTT
CASSYPRRSSWNRPLHF
>NA|TRBJ2-5|NA|TRBV7-9
TGTGCCAGCAGTCTTAACCATGGAGGAGAGACCCAGTACTTC
CASSLNHGGETQYF
>TRBD1|TRBJ2-7|NA|TRBV19
TGTGCCAGTAGTTCCCAGGACAGGAGGCAGACCTACGAGCAGTACTTC
CASSSQDRRQTYEQYF
>NA|TRBJ2-6|NA|TRBV19
TGTGCCAGTAATCTCTCTGGGGCCAACGTCCTGACTTTC
CASNLSGANVLTF
>NA|TRBJ1-1|NA|TRBV11-2
TGTGCCAGCAGCTTAGATTCTTTAAGGAGGACTGAAGCTTTCTTT
CASSLDSLRRTEAFF
>TRBD1|TRBJ1-5|NA|TRBV28
TGTGCCAGCACTGACAGGGGGCGAAGACAGAGCAATCAGCCCCAGCATTTT
CASTDRGRRQSNQPQHF
>NA|TRBJ1-1|NA|TRBV5-1
TGCGCCAGCAGCCCCGGACAGTGGGGCACTGAAGCTTTCTTT
CASSPGQWGTEAFF
>TRBD1|TRBJ1-3|NA|TRBV18
TGTGCCAGCTCACTCACGGGACAGTTATCTGGAAACACCATATATTTT
CASSLTGQLSGNTIYF
>TRBD1|TRBJ1-5|NA|TRBV9
TGTGCCAGCAGTCCCGGGACAGAGAATCAGCCCCAGCATTTT
CASSPGTENQPQHF
>TRBD1|TRBJ1-5|NA|TRBV11-2
TGTGCCAGCAGCTCCGGGACAGGGGGCGTTCAGCCCCAGCATTTT
CASSSGTGGVQPQHF
>NA|TRBJ1-2|few|TRBV4-3
TGCGCCAGCAGCCAAGAGGGGGGAAGGATCTATGGCTACACCTTC
CASSQEGGRIYGYTF
>NA|TRBJ2-7|NA|TRBV27
TGTGCCAGCAGTTACAGGAGATCCTACGAGCAGTACTTC
CASSYRRSYEQYF
>NA|TRBJ1-5|NA|TRBV5-8
TGTGCCAGCAGCAGGGACACCTATCAGCCCCAGCATTTT
CASSRDTYQPQHF
>NA|TRBJ1-1|NA|TRBV9
TGTGCCAGCAGCCTCCTGGACAGCCCCCTGATACCGGCAGCTTTCTTT
CASSLLDSPLIPAAFF
>NA|TRBJ1-2|NA|TRBV7-2
TGTGCCAGCAGCCTGAAGACAGGCCCTCCCGAAACCTTC
CASSLKTGPPETF
>NA|TRBJ1-6|NA|TRBV6-2/TRBV6-3
TGTGCCAGCAGTTGGGCACAGGGCCTACAAAGGAATTCACCCCTCCACTTT
CASSWAQGLQRNSPLHF
>TRBD1|TRBJ2-2|NA|TRBV27
TGTGCCAGCAGTCAGACAGGGGGACACGGGGAGCTGTTTTTT
CASSQTGGHGELFF
>TRBD2|TRBJ2-5|NA|TRBV7-6
TGTGCCAGCAGCTCGCAAGCGGGGCACGGGGAGACCCAGTACTTC
CASSSQAGHGETQYF
>TRBD1|TRBJ2-7|NA|TRBV24-1
TGTGCCACAGGACAGGGGTCCGAGCAGTACTTC
CATGQGSEQYF
>TRBD1|TRBJ2-2|NA|TRBV6-5
TGTGCCAGCAGTCAACAGGGGAACGGCGGGGAGCTGTTTTTT
CASSQQGNGGELFF
>NA|TRBJ1-1|NA|TRBV7-9
TGTGCCAGCAGCTTAAGGACTCTGGGCACTGAAGCTTTCTTT
CASSLRTLGTEAFF
>TRBD1|TRBJ1-5|once|TRBV2
TGTGCCAGCAGAGGGGGCGGGAATCAGCCCCAGCATTTT
CASRGGGNQPQHF
>TRBD1|TRBJ1-1|NA|TRBV5-1
TGCGCCAGCAGTATTGGGGGACAGGGGATGGGGACTGAAGCTTTCTTT
CASSIGGQGMGTEAFF
>NA|TRBJ2-7|NA|TRBV27
TGTGCCAGCAGTTTATCTGCAGGAACCACCTACGAGCAGTACTTC
CASSLSAGTTYEQYF
>NA|TRBJ2-1|NA|TRBV10-2
TGCGCCAGCTCCCGACTGAAGAGCTCCTACAATGAGCAGTTCTTC
CASSRLKSSYNEQFF
>TRBD1|TRBJ2-7|NA|TRBV7-9
TGTGCCAGCAGCTTGGGACAGGGACTACACTACGAGCAGTACTTC
CASSLGQGLHYEQYF
>NA|TRBJ1-1|NA|TRBV7-3
TGTGCCAGCAGCCTCCATGGGGGGGAATCTTCTGAAGCTTTCTTT
CASSLHGGESSEAFF
>TRBD1|TRBJ1-5|NA|TRBV4-1
TGCGCCAGCAGCGATACAGGGGCCGGTCAGCCCCAGCATTTT
CASSDTGAGQPQHF
>NA|TRBJ2-1|NA|TRBV6-5
TGTGCCAGCAGTCCTCAGGGCGATGAGCAGTTCTTC
CASSPQGDEQFF
>TRBD2|TRBJ2-5|NA|TRBV5-1
TGCGCCAGCAGCTTGGCCGGGGGGATCGGCGAGACCCAGTACTTC
CASSLAGGIGETQYF
>TRBD1|TRBJ1-2|NA|TRBV5-5
TGTGCCAGCAGCTTGGACCCCGGGACAGACTCTCTTGGCTACACCTTC
CASSLDPGTDSLGYTF
>NA|TRBJ1-1|NA|TRBV28
TGTGCCAGCAGTTTCCGTTTGGAGGACAGGAACACTGAAGCTTTCTTT
CASSFRLEDRNTEAFF
>TRBD2|TRBJ2-7|NA|TRBV30
TGTGCCTGGAACGGGGGGTCCTACGAGCAGTACTTC
CAWNGGSYEQYF
>NA|TRBJ2-7|NA|TRBV29-1
TGCAGCGCACAAACAGGGGAGGAGGAGCAGTACTTC
CSAQTGEEEQYF
>NA|TRBJ2-5|once|TRBV6-5
TGTGCCAGCAGGCCTCCGGGACACACACAAGAGACCCAGTACTTC
CASRPPGHTQETQYF
>NA|TRBJ2-2|NA|TRBV5-1
TGCGCCAGCAGCGTAAGACCAGGGTCCGGGGAGCTGTTTTTT
CASSVRPGSGELFF
>NA|TRBJ2-1|NA|TRBV19
TGTGCCAGTAGTATGGCCGGGAATGAGCAGTTCTTC
CASSMAGNEQFF
>NA|TRBJ2-2|NA|TRBV7-3
TGTGCCATACCGCCTAGGGGGAGCACCGGGGAGCTGTTTTTT
CAIPPRGSTGELFF
>NA|TRBJ1-3|once|TRBV9
TGTGCCAGCAGCGTAGAAATAGGGAGCTCTGGAAACACCATATATTTT
CASSVEIGSSGNTIYF
>NA|TRBJ1-6|NA|TRBV9
TGTGCCAGCAGCGTAGATCTTAATTCACCCCTCCACTTT
CASSVDLNSPLHF